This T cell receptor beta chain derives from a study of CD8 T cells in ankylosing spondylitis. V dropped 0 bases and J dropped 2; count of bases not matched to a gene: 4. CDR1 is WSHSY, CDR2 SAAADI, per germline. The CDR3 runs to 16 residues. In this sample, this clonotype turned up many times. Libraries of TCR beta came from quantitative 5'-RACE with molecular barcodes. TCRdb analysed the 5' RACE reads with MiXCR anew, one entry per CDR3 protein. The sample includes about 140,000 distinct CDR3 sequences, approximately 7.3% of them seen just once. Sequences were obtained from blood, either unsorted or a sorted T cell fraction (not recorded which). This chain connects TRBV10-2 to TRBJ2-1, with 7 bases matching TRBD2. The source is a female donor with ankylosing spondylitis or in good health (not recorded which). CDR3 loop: CASSESIRGAYNEQFF. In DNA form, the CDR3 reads TGCGCCAGCAGTGAGTCGATACGGGGGGCCTACAATGAGCAGTTCTTC.